One T cell receptor beta chain is described in this entry. The junction had 11 bases not matched to a gene; V was cut back by 7 bases and J by 6 bases. CDR1 MNHNY and CDR2 SVGAGI come from the germline V gene (reference sequence). The CDR3 runs 14 residues. This sample was taken from a study of cytomegalovirus exposure and HLA in healthy donors. Data came from immunoSEQ multiplex PCR; TCRdb stores just in-frame clones and leaves some out. The sample consists of 190,000 or so clones, around 84% of them appearing once. The sequence derives from a young woman in good health and CMV-seropositive. The sample was PBMCs. This chain links TRBV6-6 with TRBJ1-1; TRBD1 agrees at 7 bases. The CDR3 loop reads CASTIDRVGSEAFF. Here the CDR3 DNA reads TGTGCCAGCACAATCGACAGGGTAGGTTCTGAAGCTTTCTTT.